This TCR beta chain was observed in a study of shared clonotypes between healthy human individuals. CD45RO-negative, CCR7-selected cells formed the naive CD8 fraction, which excluded terminally differentiated effector memory CD45RA+ cells. The CDR3 has 16 amino acids. Deletions cut 0 bases from V and 4 bases from J, with 13 bases between. Germline CDR1 reads SNHLY; CDR2 reads FYNNEI. Study-wide points: Memory subsets generally showed smaller estimated richness than naive subsets did. When naive CD4 clonotypes were compared across a few donors, about 4.9% were shared.

The assay was immunoSEQ multiplex PCR, and TCRdb's table has in-frame clones only and misses some. Found here are about 2.2 million clones, 93% of them singletons; the top ten hold over 1.5%. Notes on this clone: Its antigen is currently unknown.

The specimen was naive CD8+ T cells from PBMCs. This chain uses TRBV2 with TRBJ2-1; TRBD1 might be the D (6 bases). The clonotype comes from a man between 18 and 35 years old in good health. Some clones in this sample may be carry-over from other donors' samples. CDR3 coding DNA: TGTGCCAGCAGTGAAGCGTTGGGACAAAAATACAATGAGCAGTTCTTC. Amino acid sequence: CASSEALGQKYNEQFF.